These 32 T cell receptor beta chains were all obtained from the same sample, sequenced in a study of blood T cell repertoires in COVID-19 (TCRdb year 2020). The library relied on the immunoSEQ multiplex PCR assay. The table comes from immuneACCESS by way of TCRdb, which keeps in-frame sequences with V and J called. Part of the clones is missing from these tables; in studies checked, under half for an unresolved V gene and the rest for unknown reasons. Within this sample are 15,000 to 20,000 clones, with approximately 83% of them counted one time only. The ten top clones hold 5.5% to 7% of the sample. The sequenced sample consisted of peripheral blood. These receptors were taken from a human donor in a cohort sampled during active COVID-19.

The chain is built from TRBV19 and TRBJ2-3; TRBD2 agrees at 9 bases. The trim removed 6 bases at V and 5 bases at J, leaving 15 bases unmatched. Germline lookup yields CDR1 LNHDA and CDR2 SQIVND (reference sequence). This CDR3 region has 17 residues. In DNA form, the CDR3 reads TGTGCCAGTAGGGTACGGCCTATAGCGGGAGAAGGAGATACGCAGTATTTT. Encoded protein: CASRVRPIAGEGDTQYF.

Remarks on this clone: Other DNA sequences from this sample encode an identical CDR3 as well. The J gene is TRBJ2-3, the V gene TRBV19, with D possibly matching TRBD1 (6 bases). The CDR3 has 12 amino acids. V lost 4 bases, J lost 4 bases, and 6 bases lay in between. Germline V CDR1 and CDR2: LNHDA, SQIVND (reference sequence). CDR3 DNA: TGTGCCAGTAGTACAGGGGCAGATACGCAGTATTTT. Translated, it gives CASSTGADTQYF.

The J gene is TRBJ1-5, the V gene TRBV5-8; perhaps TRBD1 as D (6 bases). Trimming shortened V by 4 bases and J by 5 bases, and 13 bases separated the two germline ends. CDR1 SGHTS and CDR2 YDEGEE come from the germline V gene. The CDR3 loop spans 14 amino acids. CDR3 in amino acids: CASSGRTVYQPQHF. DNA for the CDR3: TGTGCCAGCAGCGGCAGGACAGTCTATCAGCCCCAGCATTTT. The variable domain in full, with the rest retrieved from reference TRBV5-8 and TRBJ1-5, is EAGVTQSPTHLIKTRGQQATLRCSPISGHTSVYWYQQALGLGLQFLLWYDEGEERNRGNFPPRFSGRQFPNYSSELNVNALELEDSALYLCASSGRTVYQPQHFGDGTRLSIL.

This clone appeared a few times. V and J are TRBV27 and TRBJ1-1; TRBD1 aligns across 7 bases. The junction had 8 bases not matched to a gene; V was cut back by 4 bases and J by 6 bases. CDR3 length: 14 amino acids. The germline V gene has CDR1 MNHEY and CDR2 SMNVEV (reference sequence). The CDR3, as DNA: TGTGCCAGCAGTTCATCGCAGACAGGGCCTGAAGCTTTCTTT. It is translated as CASSSSQTGPEAFF.

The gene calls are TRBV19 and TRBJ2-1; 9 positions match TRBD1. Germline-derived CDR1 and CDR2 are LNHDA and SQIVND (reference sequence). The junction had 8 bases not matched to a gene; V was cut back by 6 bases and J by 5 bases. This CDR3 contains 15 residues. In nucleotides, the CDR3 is TGTGCCAGTAGGAACCGGGACAGGGTCCACAATGAGCAGTTCTTC. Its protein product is CASRNRDRVHNEQFF.

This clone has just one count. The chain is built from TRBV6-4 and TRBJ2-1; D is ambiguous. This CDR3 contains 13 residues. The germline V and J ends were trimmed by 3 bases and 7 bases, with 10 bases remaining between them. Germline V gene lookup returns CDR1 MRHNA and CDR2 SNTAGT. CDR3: CASSESSVNEQFF. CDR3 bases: TGTGCCAGCAGTGAATCGAGTGTGAATGAGCAGTTCTTC.

For the CDR3, the DNA is TGTGCCAGCAGCGGAACCGGGACTAGTAGGGAGACCCAGTACTTC. Protein: CASSGTGTSRETQYF. The V and J genes are TRBV5-4 and TRBJ2-5, with 8 nucleotides matching TRBD2. From germline, CDR1 is SGHNT and CDR2 YYREEE (reference sequence). This CDR3 contains 15 residues. J lost 5 bases, V lost 4 bases, and 10 bases had no gene match.

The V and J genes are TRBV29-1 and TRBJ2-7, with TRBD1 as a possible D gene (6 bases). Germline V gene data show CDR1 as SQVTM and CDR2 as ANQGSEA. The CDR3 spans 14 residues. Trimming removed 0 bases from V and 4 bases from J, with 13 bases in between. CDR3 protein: CSVEDLAQGYEQYF. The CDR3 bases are TGCAGCGTTGAAGATTTAGCCCAGGGGTACGAGCAGTACTTC.

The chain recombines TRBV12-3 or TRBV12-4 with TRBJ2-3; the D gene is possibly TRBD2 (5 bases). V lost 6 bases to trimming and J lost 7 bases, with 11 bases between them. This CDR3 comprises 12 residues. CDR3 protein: CASRHPGNTQYF. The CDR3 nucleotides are TGTGCCAGCAGGCACCCGGGGAATACGCAGTATTTT.

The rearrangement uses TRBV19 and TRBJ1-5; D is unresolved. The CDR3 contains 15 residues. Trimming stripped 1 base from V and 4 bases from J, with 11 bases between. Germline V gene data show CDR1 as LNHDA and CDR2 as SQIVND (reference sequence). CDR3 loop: CASSIVARNNQPQHF. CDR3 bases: TGTGCCAGTAGTATAGTTGCCAGAAATAATCAGCCCCAGCATTTT.

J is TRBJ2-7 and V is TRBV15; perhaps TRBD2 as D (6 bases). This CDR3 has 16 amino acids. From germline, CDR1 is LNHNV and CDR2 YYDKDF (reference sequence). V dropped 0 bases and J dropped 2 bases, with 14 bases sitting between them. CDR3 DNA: TGTGCCACCAGCAGAGATCGGGGCGGAGGGGCCTACGAGCAGTACTTC. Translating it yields CATSRDRGGGAYEQYF.

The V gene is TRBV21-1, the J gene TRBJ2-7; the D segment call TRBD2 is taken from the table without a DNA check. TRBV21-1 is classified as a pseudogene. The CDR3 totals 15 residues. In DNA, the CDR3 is TGTGCCAGCAGCAAAGTGAAGGCGGGACTCTACGAGCAGTACTTC. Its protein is CASSKVKAGLYEQYF.

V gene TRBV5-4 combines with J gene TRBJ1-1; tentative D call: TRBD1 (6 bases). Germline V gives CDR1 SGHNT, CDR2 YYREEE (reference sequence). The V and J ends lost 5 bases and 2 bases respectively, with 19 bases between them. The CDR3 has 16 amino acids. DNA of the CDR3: TGTGCCAGCAGGTCCCCACGTGGGGGCGAAAACACTGAAGCTTTCTTT. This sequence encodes CASRSPRGGENTEAFF. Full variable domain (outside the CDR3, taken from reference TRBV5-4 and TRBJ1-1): ETGVTQSPTHLIKTRGQQVTLRCSSQSGHNTVSWYQQALGQGPQFIFQYYREEENGRGNFPPRFSGLQFPNYSSELNVNALELDDSALYLCASRSPRGGENTEAFFGQGTRLTVV.

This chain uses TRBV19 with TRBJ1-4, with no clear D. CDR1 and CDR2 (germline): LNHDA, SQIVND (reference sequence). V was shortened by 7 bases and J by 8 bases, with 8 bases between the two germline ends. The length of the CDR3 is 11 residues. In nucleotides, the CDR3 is TGTGCCAGTACGCAGGCGGAAAAACTGTTTTTT. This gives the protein CASTQAEKLFF.

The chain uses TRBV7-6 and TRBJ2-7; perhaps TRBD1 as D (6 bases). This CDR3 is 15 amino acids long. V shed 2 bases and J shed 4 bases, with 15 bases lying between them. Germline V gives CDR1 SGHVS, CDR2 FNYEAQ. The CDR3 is CASSLLRQGRYEQYF. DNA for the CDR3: TGTGCCAGCAGCTTACTTCGCCAGGGGCGGTACGAGCAGTACTTC.

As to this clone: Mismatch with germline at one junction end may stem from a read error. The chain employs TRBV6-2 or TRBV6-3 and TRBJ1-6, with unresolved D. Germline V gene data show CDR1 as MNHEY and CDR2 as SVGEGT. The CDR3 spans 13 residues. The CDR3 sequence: CANSYRSTSPLHF. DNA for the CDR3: TGTGCCAACAGTTACCGGTCCACTTCACCCCTCCACTTT.

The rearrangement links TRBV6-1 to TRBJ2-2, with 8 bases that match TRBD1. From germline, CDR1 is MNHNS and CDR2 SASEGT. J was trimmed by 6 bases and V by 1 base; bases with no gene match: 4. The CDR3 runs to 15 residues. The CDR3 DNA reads TGTGCCAGCAGTGAAGACCCAGGGGGCGCCGGGGAGCTGTTTTTT. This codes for CASSEDPGGAGELFF.

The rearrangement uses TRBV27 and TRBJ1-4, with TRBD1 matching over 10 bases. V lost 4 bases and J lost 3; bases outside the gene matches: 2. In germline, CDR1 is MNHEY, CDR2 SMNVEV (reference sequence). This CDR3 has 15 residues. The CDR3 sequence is CASSSDRGANEKLFF. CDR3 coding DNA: TGTGCCAGCAGTTCGGACAGGGGGGCTAATGAAAAACTGTTTTTT.

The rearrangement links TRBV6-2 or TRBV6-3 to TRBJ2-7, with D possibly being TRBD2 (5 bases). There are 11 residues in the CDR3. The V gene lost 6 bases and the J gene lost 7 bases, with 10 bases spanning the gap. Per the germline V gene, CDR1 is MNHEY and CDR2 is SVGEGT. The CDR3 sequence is CASSRPGEQYF. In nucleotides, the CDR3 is TGTGCCAGCAGCCGCCCGGGGGAGCAGTACTTC.

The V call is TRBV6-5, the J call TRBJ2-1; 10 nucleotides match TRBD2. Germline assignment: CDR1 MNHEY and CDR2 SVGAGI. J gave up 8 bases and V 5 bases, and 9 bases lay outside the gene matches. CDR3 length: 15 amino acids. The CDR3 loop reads CASSNAAGGPDEQFF. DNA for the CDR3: TGTGCCAGCAGTAACGCAGCGGGAGGGCCCGATGAGCAGTTCTTC.

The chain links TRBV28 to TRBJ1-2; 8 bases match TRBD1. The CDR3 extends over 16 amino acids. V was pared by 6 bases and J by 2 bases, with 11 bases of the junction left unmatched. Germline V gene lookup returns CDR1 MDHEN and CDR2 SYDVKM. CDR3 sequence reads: CASSRPPGQANYGYTF. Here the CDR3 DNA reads TGTGCCAGCAGCCGACCCCCGGGACAGGCGAACTATGGCTACACCTTC.

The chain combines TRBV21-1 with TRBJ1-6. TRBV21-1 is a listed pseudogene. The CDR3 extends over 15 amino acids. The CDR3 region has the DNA TGTGCCAGCAGCCATTCGGGGGGCCTGGGATCACCCCTCCACTTT. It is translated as CASSHSGGLGSPLHF.

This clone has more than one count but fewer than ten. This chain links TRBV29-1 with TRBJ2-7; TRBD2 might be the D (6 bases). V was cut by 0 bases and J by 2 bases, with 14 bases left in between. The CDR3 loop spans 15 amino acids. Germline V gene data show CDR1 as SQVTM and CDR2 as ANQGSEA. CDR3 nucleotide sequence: TGCAGCGTTGAAGAGCCCGGGACTTTACCCTACGAGCAGTACTTC. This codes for CSVEEPGTLPYEQYF.

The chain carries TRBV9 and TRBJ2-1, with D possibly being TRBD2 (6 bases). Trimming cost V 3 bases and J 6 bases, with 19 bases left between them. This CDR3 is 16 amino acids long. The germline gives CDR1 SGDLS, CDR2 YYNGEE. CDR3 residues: CASSAHSGDFLNEQFF. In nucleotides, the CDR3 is TGTGCCAGCAGCGCGCATAGTGGGGACTTCCTCAATGAGCAGTTCTTC.

CDR3: CASSLETSYEQYF. As DNA, the CDR3 is TGTGCCAGCAGCCTCGAGACATCCTACGAGCAGTACTTC. The chain carries TRBV7-2 and TRBJ2-7; D unresolved. The V end lost 5 bases, the J end lost 1 base, and 9 bases lay between the germline ends. CDR3 length: 13 amino acids. CDR1 is SGHTA and CDR2 is FQGNSA in the germline V gene.

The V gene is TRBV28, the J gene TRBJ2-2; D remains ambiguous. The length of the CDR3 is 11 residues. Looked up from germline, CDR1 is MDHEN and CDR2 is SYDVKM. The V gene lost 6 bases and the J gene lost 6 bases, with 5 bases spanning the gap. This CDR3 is CASSLAGELFF. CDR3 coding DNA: TGTGCCAGCAGCCTCGCCGGGGAGCTGTTTTTT.

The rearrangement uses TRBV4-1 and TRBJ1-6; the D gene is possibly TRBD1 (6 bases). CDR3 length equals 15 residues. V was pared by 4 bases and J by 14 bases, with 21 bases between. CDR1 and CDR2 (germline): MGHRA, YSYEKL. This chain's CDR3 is CASSPTSTGPPSLHF. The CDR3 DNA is TGCGCCAGCAGCCCCACGAGTACAGGGCCCCCCTCCCTCCACTTT.

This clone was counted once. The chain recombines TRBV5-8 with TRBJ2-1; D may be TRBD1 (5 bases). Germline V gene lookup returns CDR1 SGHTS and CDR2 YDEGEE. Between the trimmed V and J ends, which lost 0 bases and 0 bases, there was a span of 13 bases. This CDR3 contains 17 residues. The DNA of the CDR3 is TGTGCCAGCAGCTTGGTAAGGGGATACAACTCCTACAATGAGCAGTTCTTC. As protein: CASSLVRGYNSYNEQFF.

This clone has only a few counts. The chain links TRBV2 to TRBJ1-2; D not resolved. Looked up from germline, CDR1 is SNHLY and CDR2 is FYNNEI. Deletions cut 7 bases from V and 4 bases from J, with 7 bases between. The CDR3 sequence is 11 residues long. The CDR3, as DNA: TGTGCCAGCACCCTTCTCTATGGCTACACCTTC. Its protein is CASTLLYGYTF.

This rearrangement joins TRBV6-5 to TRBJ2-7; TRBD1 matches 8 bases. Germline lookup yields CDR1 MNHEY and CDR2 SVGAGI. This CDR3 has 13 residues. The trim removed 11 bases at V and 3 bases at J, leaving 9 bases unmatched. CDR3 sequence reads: CAVQGASIYEQYF. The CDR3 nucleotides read TGTGCCGTCCAGGGGGCCTCAATCTACGAGCAGTACTTC.

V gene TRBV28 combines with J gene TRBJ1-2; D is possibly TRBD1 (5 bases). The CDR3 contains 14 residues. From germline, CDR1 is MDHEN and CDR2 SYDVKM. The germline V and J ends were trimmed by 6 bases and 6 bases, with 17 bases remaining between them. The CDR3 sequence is CASRITTASDGYTF. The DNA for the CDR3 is TGTGCCAGCAGAATTACGACAGCCTCAGATGGCTACACCTTC.

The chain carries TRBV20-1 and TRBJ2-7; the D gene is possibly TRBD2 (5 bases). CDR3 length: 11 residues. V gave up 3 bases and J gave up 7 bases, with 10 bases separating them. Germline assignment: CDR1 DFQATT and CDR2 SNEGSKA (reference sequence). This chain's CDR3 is CSASKEREQYF. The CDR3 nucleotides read TGCAGTGCTAGCAAGGAGCGGGAGCAGTACTTC.